A single sample gave rise to the 29 T cell receptor beta chains below, sequenced in a study of T cell responses to AZD1222 COVID-19 vaccine. The data were produced by immunoSEQ multiplex PCR, yet TCRdb's version contains in-frame clones alone and is incomplete. Of 89,000 or so clones listed, over 80% are singletons. This specimen consisted of peripheral blood, obtained 28 days after the second AZD1222 dose. The origin of the receptors is an adult who received the AZD1222 COVID-19 vaccine.

Only one count was recorded for this clone. CDR3 region: CASSPRVRSNEQFF. The DNA of the CDR3 is TGTGCCAGCAGCCCCCGAGTCAGGAGCAATGAGCAGTTCTTC. The rearrangement uses TRBV11-3 and TRBJ2-1; D is unresolved. The CDR3 is made up of 14 amino acids. Germline CDR1 reads SGHNT; CDR2 reads YENEEA. The V end lost 5 bases, the J end lost 6 bases, and 14 bases lay between the germline ends.

This chain's CDR3 is CASSYSRADLNQPQHF. The CDR3 region has the DNA TGTGCCAGCAGTTACTCGCGAGCGGACCTAAATCAGCCCCAGCATTTT. The chain joins TRBV6-5 to TRBJ1-5; D gene uncertain. The CDR3 sequence is 16 residues long. The germline CDR1 and CDR2 sequences are MNHEY and SVGAGI. Trimming removed 0 bases from V and 4 bases from J, with 13 bases in between.

This chain uses TRBV19 with TRBJ2-6; D gene ambiguous. The ends were cut back, 2 bases at V and 1 base at J, with 6 bases in the middle. The CDR3 is made up of 15 amino acids. Germline CDR1 is LNHDA and CDR2 is SQIVND (reference sequence). CDR3 residues: CASSIITSGANVLTF. CDR3 sequence (DNA): TGTGCCAGTAGTATAATAACTTCTGGGGCCAACGTCCTGACTTTC.

Worth noting for this clone: Other DNA sequences in this sample translate to the same CDR3. The gene calls are TRBV28 and TRBJ2-3; D is undetermined. This CDR3 spans 12 amino acids. Trimming removed 1 base at V and 4 bases at J, with 3 bases between. Germline V CDR1 and CDR2: MDHEN, SYDVKM. This CDR3 reads CASSLSADTQYF. As DNA, the CDR3 is TGTGCCAGCAGTTTATCAGCAGATACGCAGTATTTT.

The chain is built from TRBV15 and TRBJ1-5; D not certain. V dropped 0 bases and J dropped 0 bases, with 6 bases sitting between them. CDR1 and CDR2 (germline): LNHNV, YYDKDF (reference sequence). This CDR3 contains 15 residues. DNA of the CDR3: TGTGCCACCAGCAGAGAAGCTTATAGCAATCAGCCCCAGCATTTT. This codes for CATSREAYSNQPQHF.

V gene TRBV6-5 combines with J gene TRBJ2-5, with 10 bases that match TRBD2. CDR3 length equals 15 residues. J gave up 5 bases and V 6 bases, and 9 bases lay outside the gene matches. CDR1 is MNHEY and CDR2 is SVGAGI in the germline V gene. The CDR3 here is CASRTSGRVGETQYF. The CDR3 bases are TGTGCCAGCAGAACCAGCGGGAGGGTTGGCGAGACCCAGTACTTC.

This clone appeared a single time. This chain connects TRBV7-9 to TRBJ1-1; 8 nucleotides agree with TRBD1. This CDR3 has 14 amino acids. V gave up 6 bases and J gave up 4 bases; unmatched junction bases: 7. Looked up from germline, CDR1 is SEHNR and CDR2 is FQNEAQ (reference sequence). CDR3 residues: CASSPQGARTEAFF. The CDR3 region has the DNA TGTGCCAGCAGTCCCCAGGGGGCCCGCACTGAAGCTTTCTTT.

This clone was counted between two and nine times. The CDR3 is CASSLAGLGEKLFF. CDR3 coding DNA: TGTGCCAGCAGCTTGGCCGGGCTGGGTGAAAAACTGTTTTTT. This chain uses TRBV5-6 with TRBJ1-4; D remains unclear. The V and J ends lost 0 bases and 7 bases respectively, with 10 bases between them. Germline CDR1 and CDR2: SGHDT and YYEEEE. The CDR3 covers 14 residues.

The V gene is TRBV7-6, the J gene TRBJ2-3, with 8 bases fitting TRBD2. The CDR3 is 14 residues long. The ends lost 7 bases at V and 1 base at J; junction bases unmatched: 4. CDR1 is SGHVS and CDR2 is FNYEAQ in the germline V gene. DNA for the CDR3: TGTGCCAGCATCGGGGGGGGAGGCACAGATACGCAGTATTTT. This codes for CASIGGGGTDTQYF.

The J gene is TRBJ1-5, the V gene TRBV15; D ambiguous. The CDR3 spans 14 residues. CDR1 and CDR2 from the germline V gene are LNHNV and YYDKDF (reference sequence). Trimming cost V 8 bases and J 1 base, with 12 bases left between them. As DNA, the CDR3 is TGTGCCACCTCCGGGCAGAGAAGCAATCAGCCCCAGCATTTT. It yields the protein CATSGQRSNQPQHF.

The chain joins TRBV6-5 to TRBJ1-3; D not certain. The CDR3 runs 11 residues. The V gene lost 6 bases and the J gene lost 3 bases, with 3 bases spanning the gap. The germline CDR1 and CDR2 sequences are MNHEY and SVGAGI. In DNA, the CDR3 is TGTGCCAGCAGGCTTGGAAACACCATATATTTT. Translated, it gives CASRLGNTIYF.

The chain uses TRBV27 and TRBJ2-1; D perhaps matches TRBD2 (5 bases). The length of the CDR3 is 15 residues. V was shortened by 3 bases and J by 0 bases, with 9 bases between the two germline ends. Germline V gives CDR1 MNHEY, CDR2 SMNVEV (reference sequence). In nucleotides, the CDR3 is TGTGCCAGCAGTTTTCGGGAAGCCTCCTACAATGAGCAGTTCTTC. Encoded protein: CASSFREASYNEQFF.

V usage is TRBV6-5 and J usage is TRBJ1-4, with TRBD1 matching 10 bases. The germline gives CDR1 MNHEY, CDR2 SVGAGI. There are 14 residues in the CDR3. The junction had 4 bases not matched to a gene; V was cut back by 5 bases and J by 7 bases. CDR3 in DNA: TGTGCCAGCAGTATAGACAGGGGGCGTGAAAAACTGTTTTTT. Translation gives CASSIDRGREKLFF.

The chain links TRBV23-1 to TRBJ1-1, with D maybe TRBD1 (5 bases). TRBV23-1 is an ORF for which the function is uncertain. V was clipped by 6 bases and J by 7 bases, with 18 bases between them. The CDR3 runs 14 residues. The CDR3 coding sequence is TGCGCCAGCAGCCCCCCGGCAGGGCAGGGTGAAGCTTTCTTT. The encoded protein is CASSPPAGQGEAFF.

The chain links TRBV10-3 to TRBJ2-3, with 9 positions matching TRBD1. Germline CDR1 reads ENHRY; CDR2 reads SYGVKD. V lost 6 bases to trimming and J lost 4 bases; unmatched junction nucleotides: 8. This CDR3 is built from 15 residues. CDR3 in amino acids: CAIRTGTGTADTQYF. CDR3 bases: TGTGCCATCAGGACCGGGACAGGGACAGCAGATACGCAGTATTTT.

The V gene is TRBV3-1 (or the pseudogene TRBV3-2), the J gene TRBJ1-2; 8 nucleotides agree with TRBD1. Germline V gene sequence: CDR1 LGHDT, CDR2 YNNKEL (reference sequence). V was clipped by 2 bases and J by 8 bases; unmatched bases: 10. The CDR3 is made up of 15 amino acids. In DNA, the CDR3 is TGTGCCAGCAGCCAAATCACCCTAGGACAGGGCGGCTACACCTTC. Translating it yields CASSQITLGQGGYTF.

The J gene is TRBJ1-1, the V gene TRBV29-1; D may be TRBD1 (5 bases). Germline CDR1 and CDR2: SQVTM and ANQGSEA. The CDR3 is made up of 13 amino acids. Trimming took 7 bases from V and 0 from J, leaving 12 bases between them. The CDR3 sequence is CSARNRMNTEAFF. The CDR3 region has the DNA TGCAGCGCAAGGAACAGGATGAACACTGAAGCTTTCTTT.

The chain links TRBV11-1 to TRBJ1-1, with a weak D call TRBD1 (5 bases). The germline V and J ends were trimmed by 4 bases and 4 bases, with 13 bases remaining between them. Germline values: CDR1 SGHAT, CDR2 FQDESV (reference sequence). This CDR3 spans 14 amino acids. The CDR3 DNA follows: TGTGCCAGCAGCTCCCGAAGGACACCCACTGAAGCTTTCTTT. Residues: CASSSRRTPTEAFF.

This clone was found once. This chain links TRBV15 with TRBJ1-5; no clear D gene. The CDR3 has 12 amino acids. Germline V gene sequence: CDR1 LNHNV, CDR2 YYDKDF (reference sequence). V was trimmed by 4 bases and J by 4 bases, leaving 5 bases between them. In DNA, the CDR3 is TGTGCCACCAGCAAGGTAAATCAGCCCCAGCATTTT. Residues: CATSKVNQPQHF.

V and J are TRBV5-4 and TRBJ1-2; D is unclear. The length of the CDR3 is 16 residues. V was pared by 6 bases and J by 0 bases, with 18 bases between. CDR1 and CDR2 (germline): SGHNT, YYREEE (reference sequence). This CDR3 reads CASIRGGRPTNYGYTF. The DNA for the CDR3 is TGTGCCAGCATCCGGGGTGGCAGGCCGACTAACTATGGCTACACCTTC.

The chain uses TRBV3-1 (or the pseudogene TRBV3-2) and TRBJ1-1; D is possibly TRBD1 (5 bases). Germline V gene data show CDR1 as LGHDT and CDR2 as YNNKEL (reference sequence). The V and J ends lost 4 bases and 0 bases respectively, with 12 bases between them. The CDR3 is 15 amino acids. The CDR3 region has the DNA TGTGCCAGCAGCCCTCGGGGGGTCATGAACACTGAAGCTTTCTTT. The encoded protein is CASSPRGVMNTEAFF.

J is TRBJ2-1 and V is TRBV9, with TRBD1 matching 8 bases. V shed 3 bases and J 4 bases; nucleotides not matched to a gene: 6. The CDR3 is 15 residues long. Germline CDR1 reads SGDLS; CDR2 reads YYNGEE. CDR3 region: CASSAWDRTYNEQFF. The DNA for the CDR3 is TGTGCCAGCAGCGCCTGGGACAGGACTTACAATGAGCAGTTCTTC. Based on the CDR3 plus reference TRBV9 and TRBJ2-1, the full variable domain is DSGVTQTPKHLITATGQRVTLRCSPRSGDLSVYWYQQSLDQGLQFLIQYYNGEERAKGNILERFSAQQFPDLHSELNLSSLELGDSALYFCASSAWDRTYNEQFFGPGTRLTVL.

This chain joins TRBV28 and TRBJ2-3, with 8 bases lining up with TRBD1. Germline lookup yields CDR1 MDHEN and CDR2 SYDVKM. Trimming at V came to 5 bases and at J to 6 bases, leaving 10 bases not matched to a gene. The CDR3 totals 15 residues. CDR3 sequence (DNA): TGTGCCAGCAGTCCTCCCTGGACAGGGTTCGATACGCAGTATTTT. This gives the protein CASSPPWTGFDTQYF.

CDR3 amino acids: CASSLGTTGEQYF. CDR3 nucleotide sequence: TGTGCCAGCAGCTTAGGGACCACGGGAGAGCAGTACTTC. The V gene is TRBV7-9, the J gene TRBJ2-7; D may be TRBD2 (5 bases). In germline, CDR1 is SEHNR, CDR2 FQNEAQ (reference sequence). The length of the CDR3 is 13 residues. The V end was cut by 1 base, the J end by 7 bases, with 11 bases between.

The chain has TRBV18 and TRBJ2-3, with D maybe TRBD2 (6 bases). This CDR3 contains 14 residues. Germline-derived CDR1 and CDR2 are KGHSH and LQKENI. V lost 0 bases, J lost 4 bases, and 8 bases lay in between. This CDR3 reads CASSPPGGADTQYF. DNA of the CDR3: TGTGCCAGCTCACCACCCGGCGGGGCAGATACGCAGTATTTT.

The gene calls are TRBV6-5 and TRBJ1-1, with no clear D. Germline CDR1 and CDR2: MNHEY and SVGAGI. V was clipped by 0 bases and J by 4 bases, with 15 bases between them. CDR3 size: 16 residues. The CDR3 sequence is CASSYSIPETGTEAFF. CDR3 nucleotides: TGTGCCAGCAGTTACTCGATTCCGGAGACGGGCACTGAAGCTTTCTTT.

The chain joins TRBV11-1 to TRBJ2-5; D unclear. The V end lost 0 bases, the J end lost 1 base, and 9 bases lay between the germline ends. The CDR3 totals 15 residues. Germline CDR1 SGHAT, CDR2 FQDESV (reference sequence). CDR3 nucleotides: TGTGCCAGCAGCTTAGCCAACCTTATCCAAGAGACCCAGTACTTC. Encoded protein: CASSLANLIQETQYF.

This chain connects TRBV7-8 to TRBJ1-4; D call uncertain. CDR3 length: 16 amino acids. The ends were cut back, 2 bases at V and 0 bases at J, with 10 bases in the middle. The V gene's germline CDR1 is SGHVS and CDR2 FQNEAQ. The CDR3: CASSLLFMATNEKLFF. CDR3 DNA: TGTGCCAGCAGCTTACTATTCATGGCAACTAATGAAAAACTGTTTTTT.

The chain has TRBV18 and TRBJ2-2; D not resolved. The CDR3 is 15 residues long. The germline V gene has CDR1 KGHSH and CDR2 LQKENI. V was shortened by 3 bases and J by 5 bases, with 13 bases between the two germline ends. CDR3 in DNA: TGTGCCAGCTCACCCCCCCGGGCTGGAACCGGGGAGCTGTTTTTT. This gives the protein CASSPPRAGTGELFF.